Presented here are 3 T cell receptor beta chains from one specimen sequenced in a study of beta chain features in type 1 diabetes. The antigens for these receptors are not known. Expressed TCRB transcripts were sequenced because the entire RNA isolate underwent reverse transcription. Clones were sequenced by immunoSEQ multiplex PCR, and TCRdb holds only the in-frame ones, with some missing. Of roughly 70,000 clones detected, nearly 50% appear once; the ten largest clones hold about 0.7%. Study-level results: In every one of the four CD4+ subsets, TCRB CDR3s were moderately but significantly shorter in Type 1 diabetes patients.

What was sequenced was central memory CD4+ T cells from blood. The receptors here all came from a young man with type 1 diabetes.

This chain joins TRBV7-9 and TRBJ1-1, with 9 positions matching TRBD1. The length of the CDR3 is 14 residues. CDR1 and CDR2 (germline): SEHNR, FQNEAQ (reference sequence). V was clipped by 1 base and J by 8 bases; unmatched bases: 5. Here the CDR3 DNA reads TGTGCCAGCAGCTTAGGGGGGACAGGGTCAGAAGCTTTCTTT. It translates to CASSLGGTGSEAFF. Looking up the rest from reference TRBV7-9 and TRBJ1-1 gives the full variable domain: DTGVSQNPRHKITKRGQNVTFRCDPISEHNRLYWYRQTLGQGPEFLTYFQNEAQLEKSRLLSDRFSAERPKGSFSTLEIQRTEQGDSAMYLCASSLGGTGSEAFFGQGTRLTVV.

A single count supports this clone. The chain has TRBV5-4 and TRBJ1-5; D unresolved. CDR3 length: 15 amino acids. V was pared by 4 bases and J by 0 bases, with 11 bases between. CDR1 and CDR2 (germline): SGHNT, YYREEE (reference sequence). The CDR3 bases are TGTGCCAGCAGCCCCGGTGGGAGTAGCAATCAGCCCCAGCATTTT. It translates to CASSPGGSSNQPQHF.

The chain is built from TRBV2 and TRBJ1-5; 7 nucleotides agree with TRBD1. Per germline, CDR1 SNHLY and CDR2 FYNNEI. V was pared by 10 bases and J by 7 bases, with 10 bases of the junction left unmatched. There are 13 residues in the CDR3. The CDR3 sequence: CATQRGLWQPQHF. As DNA, the CDR3 is TGTGCCACGCAGAGGGGGCTTTGGCAGCCCCAGCATTTT.